The clone carrying this T cell receptor beta chain appeared many times. As yet, its antigen is unknown. The data stem from a study of T cell repertoires in cytomegalovirus infection. About the study: Indicated by public TCR beta signatures were CMV infection and matching HLA type.

TCRdb reprocessed the reads via MiXCR and lists one record per CDR3 protein. In the table there are roughly 310,000 distinct CDR3 sequences, about 17% of which are singletons. General observations from the study: The response measured ex vivo was dominated by TCR beta clonotypes (HLA-C-restricted and CMV-specific). Carriers of CMV and the relevant HLA type were discriminated by public TCR beta frequency.

V dropped 0 bases and J dropped 9 bases, with 12 bases sitting between them. CDR3 length: 15 amino acids. Germline V CDR1 and CDR2: SGHVS, FNYEAQ. The TCR comes from a human donor in good health (CMV status not recorded). Some clones in this sample may be carry-over from other donors' samples. Sequencing was done on a sample of PBMCs. The chain combines TRBV7-6 with TRBJ1-6; D is possibly TRBD1 (5 bases). CDR3 coding DNA: TGTGCCAGCAGCTTAGCGTCAGGGACCGCTTCACCCCTCCACTTT. It specifies CASSLASGTASPLHF.